This T cell receptor (beta chain) was documented in a study of T-cell reconstitution after alpha-beta-depleted transplantation in children. The TCRbeta library was prepared with unique molecular identifiers. TCRdb re-called the PCR reads through MiXCR, storing one row per CDR3 protein. The repertoire has around 87,000 distinct CDR3 sequences, about 8% of them found once; the top ten carry 6.9%. This clonotype showed up many times. Germline values: CDR1 SGHTA, CDR2 FQGNSA. V was clipped by 2 bases and J by 1 base, with 17 bases between them. The CDR3 covers 17 residues. The source material was PBMCs from the stem cell graft donor, sampled from the stem cell graft. This chain connects TRBV7-2 to TRBJ2-5, with D maybe TRBD2 (6 bases). This TCR came from a human donor who donated a stem cell graft to a child with congenital amegakaryocytic thrombocytopenia. The CDR3 region has the DNA TGTGCCAGCAGCTTAATGGGCGGGGCGGGTTCCCAAGAGACCCAGTACTTC. It yields the protein CASSLMGGAGSQETQYF.